This TCR beta chain is from a study of blood T cell repertoires in COVID-19. Libraries were prepared by immunoSEQ multiplex PCR; TCRdb keeps only in-frame clonotypes and omits some of them. The repertoire holds 310,000 or so clones, with around 90% as singletons. This clone was detected a few times. The CDR3 sequence is 15 residues long. Germline lookup yields CDR1 LNHDA and CDR2 SQIVND (reference sequence). V was clipped by 2 bases and J by 5 bases; unmatched bases: 9. The V call is TRBV19, the J call TRBJ2-7, with 7 positions matching TRBD1. The sequenced sample was PBMCs or T cells enriched from blood (not recorded which). The source of this sequence is a woman aged 18 to 35 who had recovered from COVID-19. CDR3 in amino acids: CASSIFRQGGNEQYF. As DNA, the CDR3 is TGTGCCAGTAGTATATTTCGACAGGGCGGCAACGAGCAGTACTTC.